Below, 10 T cell receptor beta chains from the same sample are listed, as sequenced in a study of T cells after yellow fever vaccination. TCRdb re-derived calls from the 5' RACE reads in MiXCR, one entry per CDR3 protein. Among a few hundred thousand distinct CDR3 sequences listed, around 8.1% were seen once. Source: PBMCs, taken approximately 40 days after the first yellow fever vaccination. The receptors derive from a man younger than 35 who received the YFV17D yellow fever vaccine.

This clonotype has more than one count but fewer than ten. The gene calls are TRBV5-1 and TRBJ2-5; 8 nucleotides agree with TRBD1. CDR1 and CDR2 from the germline V gene are SGHRS and YFSETQ. With 0 bases clipped from V and 4 bases from J, the junction kept 2 bases outside the gene matches. This CDR3 region has 14 residues. The CDR3 DNA reads TGCGCCAGCAGCTTGGGCAGGGGGCCAGAGACCCAGTACTTC. Translating it yields CASSLGRGPETQYF.

This clonotype was seen only a few times. This chain links TRBV10-3 with TRBJ1-5; D ambiguous. V lost 0 bases to trimming and J lost 6 bases, with 15 bases between them. Germline lookup yields CDR1 ENHRY and CDR2 SYGVKD. The CDR3 contains 16 residues. For the CDR3, the DNA is TGTGCCATCAGTGAGTCGGGCAGCGATCGTACTCAGCCCCAGCATTTT. Amino acid sequence: CAISESGSDRTQPQHF.

The chain uses TRBV7-8 and TRBJ2-1; D is unresolved. V was pared by 5 bases and J by 3 bases, with 8 bases between. The V gene's germline CDR1 is SGHVS and CDR2 FQNEAQ. The CDR3 length is 13 residues. CDR3 nucleotides: TGTGCCAGCAGCGGCCCGGGCTACAATGAGCAGTTCTTC. It translates to CASSGPGYNEQFF.

The chain joins TRBV7-3 to TRBJ2-7, with D unresolved. V was cut by 3 bases and J by 5 bases, with 11 bases left in between. Germline V lookup: CDR1 SGHTA, CDR2 FQGTGA. The CDR3 spans 13 residues. In nucleotides, the CDR3 is TGTGCCAGCAGCTTGGACCCCTGGAACGAGCAGTACTTC. Protein: CASSLDPWNEQYF.

The chain has TRBV11-2 and TRBJ2-6; a weak D match, TRBD1 (6 bases). V was cut by 2 bases and J by 0 bases, with 14 bases left in between. The CDR3 is made up of 18 amino acids. Germline V CDR1 and CDR2: SGHAT, FQNNGV. CDR3 coding DNA: TGTGCCAGCAGCTTACAGGGGCCACCCCACTCTGGGGCCAACGTCCTGACTTTC. This codes for CASSLQGPPHSGANVLTF.

This clonotype was seen a few times. The chain is built from TRBV4-3 and TRBJ2-6; a possible D gene is TRBD2 (6 bases). The V and J ends lost 4 bases and 1 base respectively, with 17 bases between them. Germline V gene data show CDR1 as LGHNA and CDR2 as YSLEER. This CDR3 is 18 amino acids long. DNA for the CDR3: TGCGCCAGCAGCCGGTCCGGGAGCTCGTCATCTGGGGCCAACGTCCTGACTTTC. This translates into CASSRSGSSSSGANVLTF.

This clonotype was recorded a few times. V gene TRBV29-1 combines with J gene TRBJ2-7; D uncertain. This CDR3 spans 13 amino acids. Germline CDR1 SQVTM, CDR2 ANQGSEA. Trimming shortened V by 5 bases and J by 0 bases, and 11 bases separated the two germline ends. DNA of the CDR3: TGCAGCGTTCGACGGATTAGCTCCTACGAGCAGTACTTC. This encodes CSVRRISSYEQYF.

In this sample, this clonotype turned up many times. CDR3 loop: CASSVDRNTGELFF. The CDR3 DNA sequence: TGTGCCAGCAGCGTAGACAGGAACACCGGGGAGCTGTTTTTT. V gene TRBV9 combines with J gene TRBJ2-2, with D uncertain. V was pared by 0 bases and J by 1 base, with 4 bases between. Germline CDR1 reads SGDLS; CDR2 reads YYNGEE. The CDR3 is 14 residues long.

The sample holds a few counts of this clonotype. The chain combines TRBV20-1 with TRBJ1-2; D is possibly TRBD1 (5 bases). This CDR3 region has 15 residues. The V and J ends lost 2 bases and 0 bases respectively, with 13 bases between them. Germline lookup yields CDR1 DFQATT and CDR2 SNEGSKA (reference sequence). The CDR3 DNA reads as TGCAGTGCTAGACGGGACGGACGAGCTAACTATGGCTACACCTTC. Protein: CSARRDGRANYGYTF.

This clonotype came up a few times. The V and J genes are TRBV7-2 and TRBJ2-5; D not certain. Per the germline V gene, CDR1 is SGHTA and CDR2 is FQGNSA. The CDR3 extends over 14 amino acids. The ends were cut back, 1 base at V and 5 bases at J, with 11 bases in the middle. The CDR3 is CASSLEALDETQYF. In nucleotides, the CDR3 is TGTGCCAGCAGCTTAGAAGCCCTAGACGAGACCCAGTACTTC.